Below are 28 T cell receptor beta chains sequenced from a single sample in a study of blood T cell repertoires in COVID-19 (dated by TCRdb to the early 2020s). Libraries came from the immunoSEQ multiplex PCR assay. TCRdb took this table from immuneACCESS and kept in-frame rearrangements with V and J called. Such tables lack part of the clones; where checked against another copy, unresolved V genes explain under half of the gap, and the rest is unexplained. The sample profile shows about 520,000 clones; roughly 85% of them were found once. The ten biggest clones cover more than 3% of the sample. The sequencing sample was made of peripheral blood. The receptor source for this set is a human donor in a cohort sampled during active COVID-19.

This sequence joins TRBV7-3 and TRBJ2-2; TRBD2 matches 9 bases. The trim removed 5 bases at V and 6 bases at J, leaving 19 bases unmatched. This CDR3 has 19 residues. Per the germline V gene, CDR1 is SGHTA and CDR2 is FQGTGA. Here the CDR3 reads CASSPNLGGSGSYAGELFF. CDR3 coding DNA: TGTGCCAGCAGCCCTAACCTAGGGGGTAGCGGGAGTTACGCCGGGGAGCTGTTTTTT.

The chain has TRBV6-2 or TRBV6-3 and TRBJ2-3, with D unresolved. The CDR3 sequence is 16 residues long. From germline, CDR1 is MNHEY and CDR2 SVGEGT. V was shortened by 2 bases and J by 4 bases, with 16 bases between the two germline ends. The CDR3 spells CASSYAAAPRADTQYF. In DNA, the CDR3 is TGTGCCAGCAGTTACGCGGCGGCCCCGAGAGCAGATACGCAGTATTTT.

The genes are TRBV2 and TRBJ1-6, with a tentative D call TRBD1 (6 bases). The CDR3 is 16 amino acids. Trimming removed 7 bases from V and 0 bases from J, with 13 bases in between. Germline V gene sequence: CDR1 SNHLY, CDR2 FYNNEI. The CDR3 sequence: CASKGGLSSYNSPLHF. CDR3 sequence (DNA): TGTGCCAGCAAAGGGGGATTAAGCTCCTATAATTCACCCCTCCACTTT.

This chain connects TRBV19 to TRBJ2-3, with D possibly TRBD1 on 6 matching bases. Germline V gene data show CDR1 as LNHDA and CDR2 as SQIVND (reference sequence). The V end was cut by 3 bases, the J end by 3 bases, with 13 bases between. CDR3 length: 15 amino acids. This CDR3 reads CASSIGQSPTDTQYF. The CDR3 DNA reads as TGTGCCAGTAGTATTGGACAGTCCCCAACAGATACGCAGTATTTT.

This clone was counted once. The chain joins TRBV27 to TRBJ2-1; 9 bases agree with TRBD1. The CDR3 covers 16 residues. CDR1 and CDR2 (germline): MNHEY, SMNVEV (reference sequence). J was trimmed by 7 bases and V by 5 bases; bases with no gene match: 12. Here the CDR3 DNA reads TGTGCCAGCAGTGCCCCCCGGGACAGGGTGCGTAATGAGCAGTTCTTC. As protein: CASSAPRDRVRNEQFF.

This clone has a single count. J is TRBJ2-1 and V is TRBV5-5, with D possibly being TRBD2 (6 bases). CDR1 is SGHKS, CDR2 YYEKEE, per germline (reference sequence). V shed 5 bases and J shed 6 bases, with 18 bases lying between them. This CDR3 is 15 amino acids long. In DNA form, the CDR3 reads TGTGCCAGCAGGGAATGGCGGGGTTCGGGCAATGAGCAGTTCTTC. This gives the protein CASREWRGSGNEQFF.

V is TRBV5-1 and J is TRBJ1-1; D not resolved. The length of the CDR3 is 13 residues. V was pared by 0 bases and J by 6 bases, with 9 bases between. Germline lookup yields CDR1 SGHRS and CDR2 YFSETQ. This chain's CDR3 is CASSLAAGAEAFF. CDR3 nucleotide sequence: TGCGCCAGCAGCTTGGCGGCGGGAGCTGAAGCTTTCTTT.

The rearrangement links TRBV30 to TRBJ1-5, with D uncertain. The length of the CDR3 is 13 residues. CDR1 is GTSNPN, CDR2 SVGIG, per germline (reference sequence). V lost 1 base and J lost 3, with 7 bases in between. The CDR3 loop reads CAWSEQDNQPQHF. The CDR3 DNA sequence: TGTGCCTGGAGTGAGCAGGACAATCAGCCCCAGCATTTT.

CDR3 nucleotide sequence: TGCGCCAGCAGCCAAAGACTAGCCGCCGGGGAGCTGTTTTTT. Residues: CASSQRLAAGELFF. This chain connects TRBV4-1 to TRBJ2-2; 7 bases align to TRBD2. This CDR3 comprises 14 residues. V dropped 2 bases and J dropped 6; count of bases not matched to a gene: 3. Germline lookup yields CDR1 MGHRA and CDR2 YSYEKL.

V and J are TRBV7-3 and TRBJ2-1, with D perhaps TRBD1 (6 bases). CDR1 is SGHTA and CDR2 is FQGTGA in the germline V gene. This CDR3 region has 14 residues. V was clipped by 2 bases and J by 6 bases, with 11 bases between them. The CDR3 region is CASSLAGQSNEQFF. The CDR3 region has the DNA TGTGCCAGCAGCTTAGCTGGACAGAGCAATGAGCAGTTCTTC.

In DNA, the CDR3 is TGTGCCAGCAGTTCAAGCGCGGGAGTCAATCAGCCCCAGCATTTT. Translated: CASSSSAGVNQPQHF. This chain connects TRBV6-5 to TRBJ1-5; D gene unclear. Trimming took off 4 bases at V and 3 bases at J, with 13 bases between the two ends. The germline CDR1 and CDR2 sequences are MNHEY and SVGAGI. This CDR3 contains 15 residues.

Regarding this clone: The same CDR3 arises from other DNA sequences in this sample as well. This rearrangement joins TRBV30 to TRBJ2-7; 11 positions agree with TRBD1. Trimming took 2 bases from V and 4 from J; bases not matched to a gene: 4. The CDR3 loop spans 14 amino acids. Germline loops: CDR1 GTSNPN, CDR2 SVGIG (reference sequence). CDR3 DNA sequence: TGTGCCTGGAGTACCGGACAGGGGGCATACGAGCAGTACTTC. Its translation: CAWSTGQGAYEQYF.

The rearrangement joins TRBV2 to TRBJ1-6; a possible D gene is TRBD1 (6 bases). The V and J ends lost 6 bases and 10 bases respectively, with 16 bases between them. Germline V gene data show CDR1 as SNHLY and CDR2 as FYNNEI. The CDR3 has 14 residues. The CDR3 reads CASSKDVQGSPLHF. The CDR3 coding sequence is TGTGCCAGCAGCAAAGACGTCCAGGGGTCACCCCTCCACTTT. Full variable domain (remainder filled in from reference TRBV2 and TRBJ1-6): EPEVTQTPSHQVTQMGQEVILRCVPISNHLYFYWYRQILGQKVEFLVSFYNNEISEKSEIFDDQFSVERPDGSNFTLKIRSTKLEDSAMYFCASSKDVQGSPLHFGNGTRLTVT.

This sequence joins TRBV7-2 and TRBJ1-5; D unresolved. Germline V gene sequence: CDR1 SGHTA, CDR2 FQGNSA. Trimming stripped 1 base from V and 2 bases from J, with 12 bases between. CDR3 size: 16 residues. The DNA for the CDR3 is TGTGCCAGCAGCTTAGTGGGGTCGGGAGGCAATCAGCCCCAGCATTTT. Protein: CASSLVGSGGNQPQHF. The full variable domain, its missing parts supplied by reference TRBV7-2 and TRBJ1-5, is GAGVSQSPSNKVTEKGKDVELRCDPISGHTALYWYRQSLGQGLEFLIYFQGNSAPDKSGLPSDRFSAERTGGSVSTLTIQRTQQEDSAVYLCASSLVGSGGNQPQHFGDGTRLSIL.

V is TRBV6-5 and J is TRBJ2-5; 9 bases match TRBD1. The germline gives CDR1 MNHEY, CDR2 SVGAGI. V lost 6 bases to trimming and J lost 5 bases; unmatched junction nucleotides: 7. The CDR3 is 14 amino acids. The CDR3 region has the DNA TGTGCCAGCAGGGAGACAGGGGGTAGGGAGACCCAGTACTTC. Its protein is CASRETGGRETQYF.

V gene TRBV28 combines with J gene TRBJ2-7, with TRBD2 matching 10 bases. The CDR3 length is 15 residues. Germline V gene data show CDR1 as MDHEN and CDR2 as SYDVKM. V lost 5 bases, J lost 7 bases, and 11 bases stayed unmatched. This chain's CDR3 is CASSVQREGLGEQYF. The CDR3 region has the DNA TGTGCCAGCAGTGTGCAGCGGGAGGGCCTTGGGGAGCAGTACTTC.

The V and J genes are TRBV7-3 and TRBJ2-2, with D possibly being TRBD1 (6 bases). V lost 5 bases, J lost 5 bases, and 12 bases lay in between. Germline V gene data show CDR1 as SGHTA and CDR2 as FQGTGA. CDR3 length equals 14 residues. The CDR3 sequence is CASSEITGTGELFF. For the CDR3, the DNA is TGTGCCAGCAGCGAAATAACAGGGACCGGGGAGCTGTTTTTT.

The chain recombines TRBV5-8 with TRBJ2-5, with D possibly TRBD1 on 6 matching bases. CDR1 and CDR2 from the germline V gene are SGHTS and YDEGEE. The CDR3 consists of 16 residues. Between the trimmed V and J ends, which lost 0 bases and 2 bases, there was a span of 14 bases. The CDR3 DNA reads TGTGCCAGCAGCTTGGCCATACAGGGTTGGCAAGAGACCCAGTACTTC. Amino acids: CASSLAIQGWQETQYF.

Here the CDR3 reads CASTSSFGTGGDYGYTF. The CDR3 coding sequence is TGTGCCAGCACAAGTTCTTTCGGGACAGGGGGCGACTATGGCTACACCTTC. This chain uses TRBV27 with TRBJ1-2; 12 bases are shared with TRBD1. The CDR3 consists of 17 residues. Unmatched junction bases numbered 12, after V lost 7 bases and J lost 3 bases. Germline V CDR1 and CDR2: MNHEY, SMNVEV (reference sequence).

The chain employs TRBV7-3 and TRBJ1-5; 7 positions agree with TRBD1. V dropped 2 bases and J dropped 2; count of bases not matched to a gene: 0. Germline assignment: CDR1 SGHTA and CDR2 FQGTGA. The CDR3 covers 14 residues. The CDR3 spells CASSLQGGNQPQHF. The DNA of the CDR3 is TGTGCCAGCAGCTTACAGGGGGGCAATCAGCCCCAGCATTTT. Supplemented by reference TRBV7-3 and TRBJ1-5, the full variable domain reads GAGVSQTPSNKVTEKGKYVELRCDPISGHTALYWYRQSLGQGPEFLIYFQGTGAADDSGLPNDRFFAVRPEGSVSTLKIQRTERGDSAVYLCASSLQGGNQPQHFGDGTRLSIL.

Written as DNA, the CDR3 is TGTGCCTCGCTAGCCGTTATGAACACTGAAGCTTTCTTT. Its translation: CASLAVMNTEAFF. This chain connects TRBV28 to TRBJ1-1; D is unclear. The CDR3 sequence is 13 residues long. CDR1 is MDHEN and CDR2 is SYDVKM in the germline V gene. The V end lost 11 bases, the J end lost 0 bases, and 13 bases lay between the germline ends. The entire variable domain, with the rest obtained from reference TRBV28 and TRBJ1-1, is as follows: DVKVTQSSRYLVKRTGEKVFLECVQDMDHENMFWYRQDPGLGLRLIYFSYDVKMKEKGDIPEGYSVSREKKERFSLILESASTNQTSMYLCASLAVMNTEAFFGQGTRLTVV.

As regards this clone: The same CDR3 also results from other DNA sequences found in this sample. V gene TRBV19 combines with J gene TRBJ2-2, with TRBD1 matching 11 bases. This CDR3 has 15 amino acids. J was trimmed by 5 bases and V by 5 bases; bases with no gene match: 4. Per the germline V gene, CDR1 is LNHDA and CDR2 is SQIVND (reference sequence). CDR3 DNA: TGTGCCAGTAGTCCCGGGACAGGGGGGACCGGGGAGCTGTTTTTT. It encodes CASSPGTGGTGELFF.

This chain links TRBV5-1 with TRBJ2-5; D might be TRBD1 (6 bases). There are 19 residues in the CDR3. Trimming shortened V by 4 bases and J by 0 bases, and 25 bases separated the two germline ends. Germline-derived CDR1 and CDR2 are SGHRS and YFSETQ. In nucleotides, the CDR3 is TGCGCCAGCAGCCTCCCGTCGATCAGCCTACAGGGAAACCAAGAGACCCAGTACTTC. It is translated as CASSLPSISLQGNQETQYF.

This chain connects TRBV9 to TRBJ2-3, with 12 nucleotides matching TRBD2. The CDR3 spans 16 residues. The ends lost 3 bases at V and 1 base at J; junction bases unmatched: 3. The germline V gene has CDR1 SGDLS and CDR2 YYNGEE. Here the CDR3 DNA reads TGTGCCAGCAGCGGTAGACTAGCGGGAGGCACAGATACGCAGTATTTT. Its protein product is CASSGRLAGGTDTQYF.

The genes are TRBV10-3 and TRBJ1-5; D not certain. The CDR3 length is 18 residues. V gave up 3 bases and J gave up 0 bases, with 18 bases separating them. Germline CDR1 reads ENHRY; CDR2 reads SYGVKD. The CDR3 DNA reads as TGTGCCATCAGTGACATACGGGGAGAACGTTATAGCAATCAGCCCCAGCATTTT. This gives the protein CAISDIRGERYSNQPQHF.

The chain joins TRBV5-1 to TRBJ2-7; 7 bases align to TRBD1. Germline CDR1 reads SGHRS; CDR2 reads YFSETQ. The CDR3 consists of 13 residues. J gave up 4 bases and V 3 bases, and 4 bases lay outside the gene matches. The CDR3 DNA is TGCGCCAGCAGCTACGACAGGGTATACGAGCAGTACTTC. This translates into CASSYDRVYEQYF. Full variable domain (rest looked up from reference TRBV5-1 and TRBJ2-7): KAGVTQTPRYLIKTRGQQVTLSCSPISGHRSVSWYQQTPGQGLQFLFEYFSETQRNKGNFPGRFSGRQFSNSRSEMNVSTLELGDSALYLCASSYDRVYEQYFGPGTRLTVT.

CDR3 amino acids: CASRPGGGRKDYGYTF. In DNA form, the CDR3 reads TGTGCCAGCAGGCCCGGGGGGGGCAGGAAGGACTATGGCTACACCTTC. The chain employs TRBV2 and TRBJ1-2, with D possibly TRBD1 on 6 matching bases. CDR1 and CDR2 from the germline V gene are SNHLY and FYNNEI. The CDR3 is made up of 16 amino acids. V dropped 6 bases and J dropped 3 bases, with 20 bases sitting between them.

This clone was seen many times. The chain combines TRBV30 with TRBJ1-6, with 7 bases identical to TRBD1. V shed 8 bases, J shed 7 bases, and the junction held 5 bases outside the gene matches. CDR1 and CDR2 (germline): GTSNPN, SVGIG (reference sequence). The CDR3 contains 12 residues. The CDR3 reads CARDSRNSPLHF. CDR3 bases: TGTGCCCGGGACAGCCGGAATTCACCCCTCCACTTT.